This record looks at one T cell receptor beta chain sequence and its context. Measured with immunoSEQ multiplex PCR; TCRdb has only the in-frame clones, and not every one. The top ten hold 3% of the sample, which has hundreds of thousands of clones, nearly 90% seen once. This record belongs to a study of blood T cell repertoires in COVID-19. Sequenced sample: peripheral blood. This receptor was obtained from a young man with active or convalescent COVID-19.

The CDR3 DNA sequence: TGTGCCAGCAGTTTTTGGGGTATAGGAGCGGTGACAACTAATGAAAAACTGTTTTTT. Translated: CASSFWGIGAVTTNEKLFF. The rearrangement uses TRBV28 and TRBJ1-4; D gene uncertain. The CDR3 runs 19 residues. The ends were cut back, 3 bases at V and 0 bases at J, with 20 bases in the middle. The germline V gene encodes CDR1 MDHEN and CDR2 SYDVKM.